The entry that follows covers one T cell receptor beta chain sequence. This clone has only a few counts. Which antigen it targets is not known. Per-base qualities were not stored, and no clone one base away is much larger. This entry belongs to a study of PD-L1 blockade in urothelial cancer (dated by TCRdb to about 2017). Study-wide context: All patients started therapy in about 2014 and received atezolizumab 1,200 mg intravenously every 3 weeks. Blood samples were analyzed 3 weeks after the start of treatment (second dose) and 6 weeks after the start of treatment. Just over 28 patients had pretreatment blood TCR-seq, about 25 had at least one posttreatment blood collection, and about 25 had tumor TCR-seq. Durable clinical benefit was defined as a progression-free survival longer than 6 months, and TCR features were additionally tested against progression-free survival and overall survival. Durable clinical benefit was achieved by nine patients but not by the remaining 20. TCR sequencing covered pretreatment tumor samples and matched, serially collected peripheral blood taken before and after atezolizumab treatment. An exploratory multi-omic analysis was conducted of the somatic, immune and clinical correlates of response to PD-L1 blockade with atezolizumab in urothelial cancer. In the same patients who had TCR sequencing, pretreatment tumors also underwent whole exome sequencing and RNA sequencing. Patients had an ECOG performance status of 0 or 1 and had received between 0 and 3 prior chemotherapy regimens. A median of 141,255 T cells and roughly 80,000 unique TCRs was obtained from blood samples, and a median clonality of roughly 0.074 was observed. About 90% of the 29 patients were males with bladder-origin urothelial cancer, and 18 of 29 reported a prior smoking history. General findings and caveats noted by the study authors: A pretreatment peripheral blood TCR clonality below the median was linked to improved progression-free and overall survival. At 3 weeks after the start of treatment, tumor-associated TCR clones in peripheral blood had expanded more in patients with durable benefit (n of about 20, p = 0.022). Because of the small sample size (n ≈ 27) and the many exploratory analyses performed, the results are intended to be regarded as hypothesis-generating.

The time point label of this sample denotes: pretreatment peripheral blood. The cohort included 29 patients with locally advanced or metastatic urothelial carcinoma who were treated at Memorial Sloan Kettering on a trial protocol. Peripheral blood mononuclear cells were collected from each patient pretreatment and during treatment, giving between 1 and 8 total time points per patient. The Qiagen DNeasy Blood extraction kit was used to purify genomic DNA from total PBMCs and from tumor samples. Collected pretreatment and during treatment, PBMCs were isolated and stored as previously described. Synthetic TCR analog templates were spiked into each PCR to estimate absolute template abundance from read counts. The immunoSEQ assay used bias-controlled V and J gene primers to amplify TCRbeta CDR3 regions from genomic DNA. Sequencing of rearranged TCRbeta segments was done at approximately 20X coverage. As for how the authors treated the data: Clustering was used to correct sequencing errors, and CDR3s were annotated against IMGT so that V, D and J genes could be assigned. Downstream analyses used only productive TCRbeta rearrangements, leaving out any out-of-frame or stop-codon sequences. To compute clonality, Shannon entropy was normalized by the log of the number of unique productive sequences and then subtracted from one. Fisher's exact test with Benjamini-Hochberg correction, using a cutoff of adjusted p below 0.01, was how clones that differed between time points or between blood and tumor were identified. Sourced from immuneACCESS, this table was stored by TCRdb with only in-frame sequences that have V and J called. A share of the clones is absent; for the studies checked, an unresolved V gene accounts for under half, and the remainder has no known explanation. The DNA gave D and trimming, while V, J and clone size come from that table. This sample is represented by around 130,000 clones; 70% to 85% of them were singletons. 2.5% to 3.5% of the sample comes from the top ten.

The CDR3 numbers 14 residues from cysteine through phenylalanine. Only the CDR3 DNA stays, 42 bases, in frame from base 1. Reading the germline V gene (reference sequence) gives CDR1 LNHNV and CDR2 YYDKDF. Trimmed from V: 5 bases; trimmed from J: 9 bases; junction bases lacking a gene match: 7. The sample was PBMCs, taken around atezolizumab (anti-PD-L1) treatment. This TCR was sampled from a man aged 45-65 years with urothelial cancer. This chain is built from TRBV15 and TRBJ1-6; 7 of the junction bases match TRBD1. The base sequence is TGTGCCACCAGCCCCTCGGGACAGTCTTCACCCCTCCACTTT. Its coded protein is CATSPSGQSSPLHF.